Sequencing of this TCR beta chain was carried out in a study of T cell changes during pregnancy in multiple sclerosis. Profiled with immunoSEQ multiplex PCR; TCRdb holds only in-frame clones, not every one. The table lists around 100,000 clones, 90% to 95% of them singletons. The V gene's germline CDR1 is SGHRS and CDR2 YFSETQ. This CDR3 is 15 amino acids long. The ends were cut back, 0 bases at V and 6 bases at J, with 13 bases in the middle. The chain carries TRBV5-1 and TRBJ2-1, with a possible D match to TRBD2 (5 bases). The sequencing here drew on peripheral blood, taken before pregnancy. This TCR came from a female donor with multiple sclerosis, enrolled in a pregnancy study. For the CDR3, the DNA is TGCGCCAGCAGCTTGGTCCGGGAAAAATCCAATGAGCAGTTCTTC. Translating gives CASSLVREKSNEQFF.